This TCR beta chain was identified in a study of blood T cell repertoires in COVID-19. Study-level background: Researchers got acute and convalescent COVID-19 samples from the United States, Italy and Spain. Sources were T cells, B-cell-depleted T cells, or PBMCs; the material itself was cDNA or gDNA.

The trim removed 3 bases at V and 2 bases at J, leaving 5 bases unmatched. CDR1 MGHRA and CDR2 YSYEKL come from the germline V gene. This CDR3 is built from 15 residues. In the original workflow: The authors estimated nucleated cell counts from reference gene primer amplification. TCRdb keeps only in-frame clones here, not all; method: immunoSEQ multiplex PCR. That table gives V, J and clone size, and the DNA gave D and trimming. This sample has 250,000 to 300,000 clones; over 70% occur once, and the top ten carry 4.5% to 7%. Sequencing used peripheral blood. This receptor was obtained from an elderly man with acute or convalescent COVID-19. V usage is TRBV4-1 and J usage is TRBJ2-3; 7 positions match TRBD2. CDR3 sequence reads: CASSQQAGSTDTQYF. CDR3 DNA: TGCGCCAGCAGCCAGCAAGCGGGATCCACAGATACGCAGTATTTT.